This T cell receptor (beta chain) was retrieved from a study of cytomegalovirus exposure and HLA in healthy donors. Study-level results: Accurate prediction of most subjects' HLA-A and HLA-B alleles from TCR beta sequences was reported. Later analysis suggested links between common viral pathogens and several top significant clusters. Further analysis, carried out later, found HLA-associated TCR beta chains more clonally expanded than equally common other chains.

Turning to this clone: The antigen is unknown.

Germline V gene data show CDR1 as MNHEY and CDR2 as SMNVEV (reference sequence). There are 15 residues in the CDR3. The V and J ends lost 4 bases and 5 bases, in that order; junction bases with no gene match: 5. Use of 60 Vbeta and 13 Jbeta primers characterized the PCR. Assay: immunoSEQ multiplex PCR; the TCRdb copy retains only in-frame clones and omits some. This sample has 200,000 to 250,000 clones; roughly 80% occur once, and the top ten carry less than 3.5%. The sample was PBMCs. The sequence came from a woman younger than 45 in good health and CMV-seronegative. This chain connects TRBV27 to TRBJ2-2; 9 bases agree with TRBD1. The CDR3, as DNA: TGTGCCAGCAGTTCACCGACAGGGGGGACCGGGGAGCTGTTTTTT. Translated, it gives CASSSPTGGTGELFF.